A single sample is the source of the 24 T cell receptor beta chains below, sequenced in a study of blood T cell repertoires in COVID-19. The protocol was immunoSEQ multiplex PCR, while the TCRdb copy is restricted to in-frame clones and leaves out a portion. The sample has around 60,000 clones, approximately 77% seen once. The sequenced material came from peripheral blood. Receptor source: a human donor in a cohort sampled during active COVID-19.

This clone was detected many times. V is TRBV10-3 and J is TRBJ1-1, with TRBD1 matching 10 bases. The J segment lost 6 bases and the V segment lost 6 bases, leaving 4 bases of the junction unmatched. The CDR3 consists of 13 residues. Per germline, CDR1 ENHRY and CDR2 SYGVKD. The CDR3 loop reads CAISDRGRSEAFF. The CDR3 DNA follows: TGTGCCATCAGCGACAGGGGGCGGTCTGAAGCTTTCTTT.

The chain combines TRBV7-9 with TRBJ2-7; D perhaps matches TRBD1 (5 bases). Germline values: CDR1 SEHNR, CDR2 FQNEAQ (reference sequence). This CDR3 spans 14 amino acids. Trimming took 1 base from V and 3 from J, leaving 10 bases between them. The CDR3 spells CASSLGGRNYEQYF. The CDR3 nucleotides read TGTGCCAGCAGCTTAGGGGGCAGGAACTACGAGCAGTACTTC.

The chain recombines TRBV28 with TRBJ2-4; 9 bases line up with TRBD1. CDR1 is MDHEN and CDR2 is SYDVKM in the germline V gene. V dropped 1 base and J dropped 1; count of bases not matched to a gene: 2. CDR3 length equals 16 residues. The CDR3 DNA is TGTGCCAGCAGTTTATTTGGACAGGGGGCCAAAAACATTCAGTACTTC. Its protein product is CASSLFGQGAKNIQYF.

The genes are TRBV5-1 and TRBJ2-2; 12 nucleotides align to TRBD1. Trimming at V came to 8 bases and at J to 3 bases, leaving 5 bases not matched to a gene. CDR1 is SGHRS and CDR2 is YFSETQ in the germline V gene. The CDR3 is made up of 15 amino acids. The CDR3: CASGTGGAYTGELFF. DNA of the CDR3: TGCGCCAGTGGGACAGGGGGCGCGTACACCGGGGAGCTGTTTTTT.

The rearrangement links TRBV5-4 to TRBJ1-2; D is perhaps TRBD1 (5 bases). The CDR3 totals 14 residues. The V end lost 1 base, the J end lost 6 bases, and 13 bases lay between the germline ends. Germline values: CDR1 SGHNT, CDR2 YYREEE (reference sequence). The CDR3 protein is CASSLKGVFDGYTF. As DNA, the CDR3 is TGTGCCAGCAGCTTGAAAGGGGTATTTGATGGCTACACCTTC.

J is TRBJ2-5 and V is TRBV6-5; TRBD1 is a possible D gene (6 bases). The V and J ends lost 4 bases and 5 bases respectively, with 17 bases between them. This CDR3 region has 15 residues. Looked up from germline, CDR1 is MNHEY and CDR2 is SVGAGI. The chain's CDR3 is CASSSTGLEGETQYF. The DNA of the CDR3 is TGTGCCAGCAGTTCCACAGGGCTTGAGGGGGAGACCCAGTACTTC.

About this clone: Sequence at one end of the junction differs from germline and may be a read error. The chain uses TRBV10-3 and TRBJ2-5; D is uncertain. Germline-derived CDR1 and CDR2 are ENHRY and SYGVKD. This CDR3 spans 10 amino acids. Written as DNA, the CDR3 is TGTGCCATCCGTCGGGTCCACCTAAACTTC. Protein sequence: CAIRRVHLNF.

V and J are TRBV5-1 and TRBJ2-2; TRBD1 aligns across 7 bases. The CDR3 has 14 residues. The germline gives CDR1 SGHRS, CDR2 YFSETQ. V lost 3 bases and J lost 3; bases outside the gene matches: 2. DNA of the CDR3: TGCGCCAGCAGCTGGCAGGGGGACACCGGGGAGCTGTTTTTT. Its protein product is CASSWQGDTGELFF.

This chain joins TRBV18 and TRBJ2-5; D is uncertain. V was shortened by 3 bases and J by 0 bases, with 8 bases between the two germline ends. Germline CDR1 and CDR2: KGHSH and LQKENI. The CDR3 has 14 amino acids. The CDR3 here is CASSPVDYQETQYF. The CDR3 nucleotides read TGTGCCAGCTCACCGGTAGATTACCAAGAGACCCAGTACTTC.

The rearrangement links TRBV15 to TRBJ1-4; no clear D gene. V gave up 1 base and J gave up 8 bases, with 14 bases separating them. Germline V CDR1 and CDR2: LNHNV, YYDKDF (reference sequence). The CDR3 has 15 amino acids. In nucleotides, the CDR3 is TGTGCCACCAGCAGAGTTAGGGAGAAAGGCGAAAAACTGTTTTTT. Its protein is CATSRVREKGEKLFF. Complete variable domain (other parts from reference TRBV15 and TRBJ1-4): DAMVIQNPRYQVTQFGKPVTLSCSQTLNHNVMYWYQQKSSQAPKLLFHYYDKDFNNEADTPDNFQSRRPNTSFCFLDIRSPGLGDTAMYLCATSRVREKGEKLFFGSGTQLSVL.

This chain connects TRBV6-5 to TRBJ1-5; 7 positions match TRBD1. J lost 3 bases, V lost 6 bases, and 8 bases had no gene match. This CDR3 contains 15 residues. Per the germline V gene, CDR1 is MNHEY and CDR2 is SVGAGI. CDR3 loop: CASRSGTENNQPQHF. The CDR3 nucleotides read TGTGCCAGCAGATCCGGGACAGAGAACAATCAGCCCCAGCATTTT.

The CDR3 nucleotides read TGTGCCAGCAGCCCCGGTAGCGGGGCCGGGGAGCAAGGCTACACCTTC. Amino acid sequence: CASSPGSGAGEQGYTF. V gene TRBV7-9 combines with J gene TRBJ1-2; TRBD1 is a possible D gene (5 bases). CDR3 size: 16 residues. V was shortened by 5 bases and J by 8 bases, with 24 bases between the two germline ends. CDR1 SEHNR and CDR2 FQNEAQ come from the germline V gene (reference sequence).

This clone turned up a few times. The chain couples TRBV10-1 to TRBJ2-1; 10 bases fit TRBD2. This CDR3 comprises 13 residues. Trimming removed 1 base from V and 14 bases from J; junction bases left unmatched: 5. Germline loops: CDR1 WNHNN, CDR2 SYGVQD (reference sequence). The DNA for the CDR3 is TGCGCCAGCAGTGAGTTAACTAGCGGGATGAAGTTCTTC. Translation: CASSELTSGMKFF.

This clone was seen a few times. The genes are TRBV29-1 and TRBJ1-4; D not resolved. Trimming stripped 7 bases from V and 6 bases from J, with 9 bases between. Looked up from germline, CDR1 is SQVTM and CDR2 is ANQGSEA. This CDR3 is built from 11 residues. CDR3 in amino acids: CSARRDEKLFF. The CDR3 DNA reads TGCAGCGCGAGAAGAGATGAAAAACTGTTTTTT.

The genes are TRBV2 and TRBJ1-2; D is perhaps TRBD1 (5 bases). CDR1 and CDR2 (germline): SNHLY, FYNNEI. The CDR3 has 10 amino acids. V lost 11 bases to trimming and J lost 9 bases, with 13 bases between them. DNA for the CDR3: TGTGCCGGACGGGGGGGAAGCTACACCTTC. Residues: CAGRGGSYTF.

The CDR3 DNA sequence: TGTGCCAGTAGTATAGAGACTAGCGGGAGGATGAATGAGCAGTTCTTC. Protein: CASSIETSGRMNEQFF. The chain employs TRBV19 and TRBJ2-1, with TRBD2 identical over 13 bases. Germline values: CDR1 LNHDA, CDR2 SQIVND (reference sequence). The junction had 3 bases not matched to a gene; V was cut back by 0 bases and J by 7 bases. The length of the CDR3 is 16 residues.

The rearrangement links TRBV7-3 to TRBJ2-5, with 9 bases identical to TRBD2. The J segment lost 2 bases and the V segment lost 5 bases, leaving 6 bases of the junction unmatched. CDR3 length: 15 residues. The V gene's germline CDR1 is SGHTA and CDR2 FQGTGA. CDR3 bases: TGTGCCAGCAGCCCCCTAGCGGGGATACAAGAGACCCAGTACTTC. Amino acids: CASSPLAGIQETQYF.

The rearrangement uses TRBV12-3 or TRBV12-4 and TRBJ1-1, with D possibly being TRBD1 (5 bases). CDR3 length: 13 residues. Trimming pared 7 bases from V and 0 bases from J, leaving 9 bases between. Here the CDR3 reads CASNPTVNTEAFF. The CDR3 nucleotides are TGTGCCAGCAATCCGACAGTGAACACTGAAGCTTTCTTT.

The chain recombines TRBV7-2 with TRBJ2-3, with 10 bases identical to TRBD2. The CDR3 has 15 amino acids. V dropped 7 bases and J dropped 4; count of bases not matched to a gene: 8. The germline CDR1 and CDR2 sequences are SGHTA and FQGNSA. CDR3 loop: CASTRTLAGADTQYF. The CDR3 nucleotides are TGTGCCAGCACCCGCACCCTAGCGGGAGCAGATACGCAGTATTTT.

This clone was seen more than once but under ten times. This rearrangement joins TRBV5-1 to TRBJ2-3; 8 nucleotides agree with TRBD2. With V trimmed by 1 base and J by 5 bases, 3 bases remained unmatched. The length of the CDR3 is 14 residues. Germline lookup yields CDR1 SGHRS and CDR2 YFSETQ. The CDR3 bases are TGCGCCAGCAGCTTGAGTAGCGGGATAGATACGCAGTATTTT. This codes for CASSLSSGIDTQYF.

The rearrangement joins TRBV5-8 to TRBJ1-2; 10 bases fit TRBD1. The CDR3 extends over 16 amino acids. Trimming cost V 4 bases and J 1 base; bases outside gene matches: 7. In germline, CDR1 is SGHTS, CDR2 YDEGEE. CDR3 bases: TGTGCCAGCAGCCCGCGGACAGGGGGACTTAACTATGGCTACACCTTC. Amino acid sequence: CASSPRTGGLNYGYTF.

The genes are TRBV19 and TRBJ2-1, with TRBD1 identical over 8 bases. Germline V gene sequence: CDR1 LNHDA, CDR2 SQIVND (reference sequence). V dropped 5 bases and J dropped 4; count of bases not matched to a gene: 13. The CDR3 totals 17 residues. As DNA, the CDR3 is TGTGCCAGTAGTTCCGGACAGGGAATGGGATTTTACAATGAGCAGTTCTTC. It specifies CASSSGQGMGFYNEQFF.

The chain has TRBV5-8 and TRBJ1-2; TRBD1 matches 10 bases. The J segment lost 1 base and the V segment lost 4 bases, leaving 7 bases of the junction unmatched. The germline CDR1 and CDR2 sequences are SGHTS and YDEGEE. The CDR3 sequence is 16 residues long. CDR3 amino acids: CASSPGQGRFNYGYTF. Written as DNA, the CDR3 is TGTGCCAGCAGCCCGGGACAGGGGCGCTTTAACTATGGCTACACCTTC. Complete variable domain (other parts from reference TRBV5-8 and TRBJ1-2): EAGVTQSPTHLIKTRGQQATLRCSPISGHTSVYWYQQALGLGLQFLLWYDEGEERNRGNFPPRFSGRQFPNYSSELNVNALELEDSALYLCASSPGQGRFNYGYTFGSGTRLTVV.

The V gene is TRBV29-1, the J gene TRBJ1-3; no reliable D call. Germline CDR1 reads SQVTM; CDR2 reads ANQGSEA. The CDR3 runs 13 residues. The germline V and J ends were trimmed by 4 bases and 4 bases, with 11 bases remaining between them. CDR3 nucleotide sequence: TGCAGCGTTGGGAGAGGATCAGGAAACACCATATATTTT. Protein: CSVGRGSGNTIYF.